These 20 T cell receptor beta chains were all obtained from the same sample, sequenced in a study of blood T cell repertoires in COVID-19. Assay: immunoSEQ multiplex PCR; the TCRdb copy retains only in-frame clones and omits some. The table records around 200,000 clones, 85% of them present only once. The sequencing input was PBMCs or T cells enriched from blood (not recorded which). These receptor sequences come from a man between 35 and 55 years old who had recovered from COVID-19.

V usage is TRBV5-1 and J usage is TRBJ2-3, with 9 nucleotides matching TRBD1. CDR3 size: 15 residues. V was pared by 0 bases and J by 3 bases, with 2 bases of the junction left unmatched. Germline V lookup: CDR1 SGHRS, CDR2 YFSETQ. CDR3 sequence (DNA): TGCGCCAGCAGCTTGGCGACAGGGGGGACAGATACGCAGTATTTT. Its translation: CASSLATGGTDTQYF.

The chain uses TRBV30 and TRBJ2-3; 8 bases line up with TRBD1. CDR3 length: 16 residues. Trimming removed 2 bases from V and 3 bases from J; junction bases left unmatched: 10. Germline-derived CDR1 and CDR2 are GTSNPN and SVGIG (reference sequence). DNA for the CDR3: TGTGCCTGGAGTTCGCAGGGACAGGCCCTAACAGATACGCAGTATTTT. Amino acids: CAWSSQGQALTDTQYF.

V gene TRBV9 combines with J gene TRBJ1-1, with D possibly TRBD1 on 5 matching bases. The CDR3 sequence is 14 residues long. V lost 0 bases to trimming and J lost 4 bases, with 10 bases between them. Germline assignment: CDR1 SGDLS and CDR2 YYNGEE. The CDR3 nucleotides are TGTGCCAGCAGCGTAGGAACCGGGGGCACTGAAGCTTTCTTT. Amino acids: CASSVGTGGTEAFF.

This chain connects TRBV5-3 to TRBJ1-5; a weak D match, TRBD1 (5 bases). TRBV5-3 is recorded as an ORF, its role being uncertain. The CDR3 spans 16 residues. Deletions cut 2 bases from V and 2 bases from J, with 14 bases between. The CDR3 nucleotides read TGTGCCAGAAGCTTCAAGGCGGGGACCTGCAATCAGCCCCAGCATTTT. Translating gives CARSFKAGTCNQPQHF.

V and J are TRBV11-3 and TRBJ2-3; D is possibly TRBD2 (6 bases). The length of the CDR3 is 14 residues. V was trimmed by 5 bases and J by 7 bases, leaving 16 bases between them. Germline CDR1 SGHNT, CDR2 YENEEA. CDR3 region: CASSHPGGRNTQYF. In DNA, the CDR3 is TGTGCCAGCAGCCATCCCGGAGGGAGAAATACGCAGTATTTT.

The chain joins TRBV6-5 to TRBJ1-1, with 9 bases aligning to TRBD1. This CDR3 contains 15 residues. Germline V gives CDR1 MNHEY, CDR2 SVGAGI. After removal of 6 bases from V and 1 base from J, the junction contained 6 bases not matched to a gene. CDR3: CASRTTGGQNTEAFF. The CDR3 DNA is TGTGCCAGCAGAACGACAGGGGGACAGAACACTGAAGCTTTCTTT.

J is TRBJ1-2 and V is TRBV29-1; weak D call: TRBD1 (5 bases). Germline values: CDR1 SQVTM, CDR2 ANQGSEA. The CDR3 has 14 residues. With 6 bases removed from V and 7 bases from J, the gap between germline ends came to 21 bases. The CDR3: CSVIPSNQGIGYTF. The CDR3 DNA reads TGCAGCGTCATTCCAAGCAACCAGGGAATTGGCTACACCTTC.

The CDR3 region is CATSRTDNYGYTF. The CDR3 coding sequence is TGTGCCACCAGTCGGACAGACAACTATGGCTACACCTTC. The chain joins TRBV24-1 to TRBJ1-2; D is possibly TRBD1 (6 bases). Germline CDR1 and CDR2: KGHDR and SFDVKD. The CDR3 loop spans 13 amino acids. The V end lost 6 bases, the J end lost 2 bases, and 9 bases lay between the germline ends.

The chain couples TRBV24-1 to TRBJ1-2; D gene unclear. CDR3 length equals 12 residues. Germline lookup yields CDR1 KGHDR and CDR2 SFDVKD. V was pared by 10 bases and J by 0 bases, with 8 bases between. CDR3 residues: CATQGANYGYTF. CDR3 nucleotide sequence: TGTGCCACACAAGGAGCTAACTATGGCTACACCTTC.

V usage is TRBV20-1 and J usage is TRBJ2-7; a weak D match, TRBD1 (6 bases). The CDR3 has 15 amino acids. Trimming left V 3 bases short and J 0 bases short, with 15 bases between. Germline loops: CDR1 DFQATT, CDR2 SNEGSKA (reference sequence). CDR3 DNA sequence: TGCAGTGCTAGTAGGGGGATCTATATCTCCTACGAGCAGTACTTC. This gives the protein CSASRGIYISYEQYF.

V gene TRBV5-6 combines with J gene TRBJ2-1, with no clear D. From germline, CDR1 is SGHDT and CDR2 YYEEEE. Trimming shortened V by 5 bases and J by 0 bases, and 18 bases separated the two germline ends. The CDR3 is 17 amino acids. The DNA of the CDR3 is TGTGCCAGCAGGCCGCCGTCTCGCGGCTTCTCCTACAATGAGCAGTTCTTC. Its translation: CASRPPSRGFSYNEQFF.

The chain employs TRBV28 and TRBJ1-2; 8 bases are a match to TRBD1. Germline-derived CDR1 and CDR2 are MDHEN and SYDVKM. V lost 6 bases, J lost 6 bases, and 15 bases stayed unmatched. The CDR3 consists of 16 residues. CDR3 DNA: TGTGCCAGCAGACTACAAACCGGGACAGGAAAGGATGGCTACACCTTC. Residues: CASRLQTGTGKDGYTF.

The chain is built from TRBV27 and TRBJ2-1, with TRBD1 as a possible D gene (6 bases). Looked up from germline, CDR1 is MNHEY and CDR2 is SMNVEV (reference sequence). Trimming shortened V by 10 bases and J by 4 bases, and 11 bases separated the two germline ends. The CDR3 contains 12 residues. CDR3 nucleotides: TGTGCCACAAGAACAGGGTACAATGAGCAGTTCTTC. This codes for CATRTGYNEQFF.

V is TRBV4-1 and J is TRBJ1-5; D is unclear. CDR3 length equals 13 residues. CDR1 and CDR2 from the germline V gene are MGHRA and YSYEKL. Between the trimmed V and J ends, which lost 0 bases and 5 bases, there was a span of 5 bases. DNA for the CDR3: TGCGCCAGCAGCCAAGATCTCTATCAGCCCCAGCATTTT. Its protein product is CASSQDLYQPQHF.

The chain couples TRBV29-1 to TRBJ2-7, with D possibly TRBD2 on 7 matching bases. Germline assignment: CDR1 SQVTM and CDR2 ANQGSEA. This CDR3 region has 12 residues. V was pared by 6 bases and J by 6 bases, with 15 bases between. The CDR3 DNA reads TGCAGCGTCCATTTAGGGGGGGGCGAGCAGTACTTC. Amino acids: CSVHLGGGEQYF.

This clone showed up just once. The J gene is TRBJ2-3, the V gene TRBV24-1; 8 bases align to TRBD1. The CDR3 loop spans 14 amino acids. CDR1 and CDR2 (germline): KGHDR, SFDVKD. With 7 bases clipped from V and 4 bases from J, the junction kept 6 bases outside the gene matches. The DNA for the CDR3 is TGTGCCACCAGCCAGGGGGCGGGCCCAGATACGCAGTATTTT. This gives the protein CATSQGAGPDTQYF.

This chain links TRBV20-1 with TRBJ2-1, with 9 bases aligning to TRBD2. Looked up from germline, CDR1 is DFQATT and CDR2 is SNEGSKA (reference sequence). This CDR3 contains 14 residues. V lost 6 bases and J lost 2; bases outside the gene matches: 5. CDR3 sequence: CSASSGSAYNEQFF. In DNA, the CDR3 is TGCAGTGCCAGTAGCGGGAGTGCCTACAATGAGCAGTTCTTC.

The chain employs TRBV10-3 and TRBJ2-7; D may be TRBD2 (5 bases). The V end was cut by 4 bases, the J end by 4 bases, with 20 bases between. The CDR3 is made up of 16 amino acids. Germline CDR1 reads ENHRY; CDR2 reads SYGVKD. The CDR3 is CAISGTGEGSRYEQYF. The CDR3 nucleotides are TGTGCCATCAGTGGAACGGGTGAGGGTTCGCGTTACGAGCAGTACTTC.

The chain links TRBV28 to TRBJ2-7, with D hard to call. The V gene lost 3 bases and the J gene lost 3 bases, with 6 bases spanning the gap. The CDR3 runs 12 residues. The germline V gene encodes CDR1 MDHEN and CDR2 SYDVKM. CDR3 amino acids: CASSFSFYEQYF. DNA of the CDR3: TGTGCCAGCAGTTTTTCGTTCTACGAGCAGTACTTC. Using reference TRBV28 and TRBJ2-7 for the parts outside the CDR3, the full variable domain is DVKVTQSSRYLVKRTGEKVFLECVQDMDHENMFWYRQDPGLGLRLIYFSYDVKMKEKGDIPEGYSVSREKKERFSLILESASTNQTSMYLCASSFSFYEQYFGPGTRLTVT.

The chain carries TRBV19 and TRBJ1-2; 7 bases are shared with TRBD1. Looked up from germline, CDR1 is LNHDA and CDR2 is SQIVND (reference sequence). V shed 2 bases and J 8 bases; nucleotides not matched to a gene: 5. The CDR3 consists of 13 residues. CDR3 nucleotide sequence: TGTGCCAGTAGTATAACAGGGGATAGAGGCTACACCTTC. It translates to CASSITGDRGYTF.